One and the same sample provided the 7 T cell receptor beta chains below, sequenced in a study of blood T cell repertoires in COVID-19. Method: immunoSEQ multiplex PCR; TCRdb's copy keeps in-frame clones and lacks some. The repertoire holds approximately 240,000 clones, with around 90% as singletons. Sequenced material: peripheral blood. The receptors were sampled from a woman aged 18 to 35 who had recovered from COVID-19.

CDR3 region: CATSRVDGWDQRGNQPQHF. Written as DNA, the CDR3 is TGTGCCACCAGCAGAGTAGATGGATGGGACCAAAGGGGGAATCAGCCCCAGCATTTT. The V gene is TRBV15, the J gene TRBJ1-5, with D possibly being TRBD1 (6 bases). This CDR3 region has 19 residues. Per the germline V gene, CDR1 is LNHNV and CDR2 is YYDKDF (reference sequence). Trimming left V 1 base short and J 4 bases short, with 23 bases between.

The chain joins TRBV7-6 to TRBJ2-1; D is undetermined. The V end lost 1 base, the J end lost 15 bases, and 10 bases lay between the germline ends. There are 11 residues in the CDR3. Germline CDR1 SGHVS, CDR2 FNYEAQ. CDR3 bases: TGTGCCAGCAGCTTAGGTGAGGTGGCGTTCTTC. Residues: CASSLGEVAFF.

The chain is built from TRBV5-1 and TRBJ2-2, with TRBD1 identical over 9 bases. In germline, CDR1 is SGHRS, CDR2 YFSETQ. V shed 5 bases and J 4 bases; nucleotides not matched to a gene: 9. The CDR3 is 16 amino acids. For the CDR3, the DNA is TGCGCCAGCAGTGGTACAGGGGGCATGAGCACCGGGGAGCTGTTTTTT. Its translation is CASSGTGGMSTGELFF.

The V call is TRBV7-8, the J call TRBJ1-2; a weak D match, TRBD1 (5 bases). Looked up from germline, CDR1 is SGHVS and CDR2 is FQNEAQ. V lost 6 bases and J 3 bases, leaving 23 bases between the germline ends. This CDR3 is built from 17 residues. Written as DNA, the CDR3 is TGTGCCAGCAGTTTTGCCGCCACAGGAAAAGGAGACTATGGCTACACCTTC. As protein: CASSFAATGKGDYGYTF.

This sequence joins TRBV13 and TRBJ2-1; a weak D match, TRBD2 (6 bases). The V gene's germline CDR1 is PRHDT and CDR2 FYEKMQ (reference sequence). This CDR3 is 13 amino acids long. The ends were cut back, 6 bases at V and 10 bases at J, with 16 bases in the middle. The DNA for the CDR3 is TGTGCCAGCAGTCCCCCAGGAGCGGGCGAGCAGTTCTTC. Protein sequence: CASSPPGAGEQFF.

J is TRBJ2-7 and V is TRBV25-1; no clear D. This CDR3 contains 11 residues. Trimming removed 1 base at V and 5 bases at J, with 3 bases between. Per germline, CDR1 MGHDK and CDR2 SYGVNS. CDR3 nucleotide sequence: TGTGCCAGCAGTGAATTTAACGAGCAGTACTTC. Translation: CASSEFNEQYF.

The chain joins TRBV5-1 to TRBJ2-5; TRBD2 matches at 9 bases. The CDR3 runs to 15 residues. The germline gives CDR1 SGHRS, CDR2 YFSETQ. The V segment lost 1 base and the J segment 2 bases; nucleotides outside the gene matches: 3. CDR3 in DNA: TGCGCCAGCAGCTTGAGAACTAGCGGGCAAGAGACCCAGTACTTC. Translation: CASSLRTSGQETQYF.